This T cell receptor beta chain is from a study of CD8+ T cells in alopecia areata. Study conclusions and caveats: Resident alphabeta T-cell populations of normal skin are likewise subject to sequencing in scalp samples.

Germline V lookup: CDR1 MNHEY, CDR2 SVGAGI. This CDR3 region has 15 residues. V lost 5 bases to trimming and J lost 3 bases, with 16 bases between them. Following extraction, RNA underwent reverse transcription to cDNA, which served as the sequencing template. Repertoires were generated with immunoSEQ multiplex PCR, while TCRdb's copy carries only in-frame clones and drops some. The profile shows 130,000 to 150,000 clones, approximately 65% of them singletons. From PBMCs, CD4+ and CD8+ T cells were sorted. As regards this clone: Its specificity is unknown.

The receptor was derived from a human donor in good health. The sample was CD8+ T cells sorted from blood. The chain joins TRBV6-5 to TRBJ1-1; possibly TRBD1 for D (5 bases). The CDR3 DNA sequence: TGTGCCAGCAGTCCCGGAGGGGTCGGGGACACTGAAGCTTTCTTT. Its translation: CASSPGGVGDTEAFF.